This is a list of T cell receptor beta chains from one sample in a study of blood T cell repertoires in COVID-19. Only in-frame clones appear in the TCRdb table, and some are missing; sequencing was by immunoSEQ multiplex PCR. This table holds fewer than 200,000 clones, roughly nine tenths found once. Sample: peripheral blood. All receptors derive from a man in his 70s with active or convalescent COVID-19. The CDR3 runs from the conserved cysteine through the conserved F or W. D genes are given only for firm matches. Some rows mark clone size as missing; the rest say once, few, many or name a class of expanded clone.

J | size | D | V | DNA | CDR3
TRBJ1-2 | NA | TRBD1 | TRBV3-1/TRBV3-2 | TGTGCCAGCAGCCAAATTCAGGGGGCGGGGAGCTATGGCTACACCTTC | CASSQIQGAGSYGYTF
TRBJ1-5 | once | NA | TRBV6-6 | TGTGCCAGCCGCGCATATAGCAATCAGCCCCAGCATTTT | CASRAYSNQPQHF
TRBJ2-3 | NA | NA | TRBV12-3/TRBV12-4 | TGTGCCAGCAGTTCCGGCACAGATACGCAGTATTTT | CASSSGTDTQYF
TRBJ2-5 | NA | NA | TRBV6-5 | TGTGCCAGCGGCCGGCGGGGTGAGACCCAGTACTTC | CASGRRGETQYF
TRBJ1-1 | NA | NA | TRBV2 | TGTGCCAGCAGTTTCCAGGGTGGTCCGAACACTGAAGCTTTCTTT | CASSFQGGPNTEAFF
TRBJ2-2 | NA | NA | TRBV6-5 | TGTGCCAGCAGTTACTCGAGCAGGGCCAGCACCGGGGAGCTGTTTTTT | CASSYSSRASTGELFF
TRBJ1-2 | NA | NA | TRBV15 | TGTGCCACCAGCAGAGATCGGGGTTATGCCCATGGCTACACCTTC | CATSRDRGYAHGYTF
TRBJ2-2 | NA | TRBD2 | TRBV19 | TGTGCCAGTAGCAAAGGACGGGGCGAGCGGGGCACCGGGGAGCTGTTTTTT | CASSKGRGERGTGELFF
TRBJ1-1 | NA | NA | TRBV15 | TGTGCCACCAGCAGAGATCGTAGGGGTTTGAACACTGAAGCTTTCTTT | CATSRDRRGLNTEAFF
TRBJ1-2 | once | TRBD1 | TRBV6-6 | TGTGCCAGCAGTAGGGACAGCTATGGCTACACCTTC | CASSRDSYGYTF
TRBJ1-2 | NA | NA | TRBV29-1 | TGCAGCGTTGGGCAGGGTCATGGCTACACCTTC | CSVGQGHGYTF
TRBJ1-2 | NA | TRBD1 | TRBV2 | TGTGCCAGCAGTCGGACAGGGAGGAACTATGGCTACACCTTC | CASSRTGRNYGYTF
TRBJ2-4 | NA | TRBD1 | TRBV19 | TGTGCCAGTCAGACCGGGACAGGGGTGGGAAACATTCAGTACTTC | CASQTGTGVGNIQYF
TRBJ2-1 | once | TRBD2 | TRBV11-2 | TGTGCCAGCAGACCACAGCGGGGGGGTGGTAATGAGCAGTTCTTC | CASRPQRGGGNEQFF
TRBJ1-2 | NA | NA | TRBV29-1 | TGCAGCGTTGGAGCCCCGGTCTATGGCTACACCTTC | CSVGAPVYGYTF
TRBJ1-3 | NA | NA | TRBV18 | TGTGCCAGCTCAGCACAGGGACTCTCTGGAAACACCATATATTTT | CASSAQGLSGNTIYF
TRBJ2-1 | NA | NA | TRBV7-8 | TGTGCCAGCAGCTCGGCGGACACGAATAAGCAGTTCTTC | CASSSADTNKQFF
TRBJ2-2 | few | NA | TRBV18 | TGTGCCAGCTCACCAGGAGCAGGGCGCACCGGGGAGCTGTTTTTT | CASSPGAGRTGELFF
TRBJ1-1 | NA | TRBD1 | TRBV6-4 | TGTGCCAGCAGTCAGGGGACAGGGCGCGCTGAAGCTTTCTTT | CASSQGTGRAEAFF
TRBJ1-5 | few | NA | TRBV12-3/TRBV12-4 | TGTGCCAGCAGTTTGCGGTTATCAGCCCAGCATTTT | CASSLRLSAQHF
TRBJ1-5 | once | TRBD1 | TRBV28 | TGTGCCAGCAGTTGGTCAGGGGGGTTCAATCAGCCCCAGCATTTT | CASSWSGGFNQPQHF
TRBJ2-2 | NA | NA | TRBV9 | TGTGCCAGCAGCGTAGAGCCACTCGAAACCGGGGAGCTGTTTTTT | CASSVEPLETGELFF
TRBJ1-2 | NA | TRBD1 | TRBV4-3 | TGCGCCAGCAGCCAAGAAGTAACAGGGGCAGCTAACTATGGCTACACCTTC | CASSQEVTGAANYGYTF
TRBJ1-2 | NA | TRBD1 | TRBV30 | TGTGCCTGGAGTGTTACAGGGGCCAGGAACTATGGCTACACCTTC | CAWSVTGARNYGYTF
TRBJ2-5 | NA | NA | TRBV7-2 | TGTGCCAGCAGCCGAGGATTAGAGACCCAGTACTTC | CASSRGLETQYF
TRBJ1-2 | NA | NA | TRBV27 | TGTGCCAGCAGTATCACAGGGAGGGTAATTAATGGCTACACCTTC | CASSITGRVINGYTF
TRBJ2-1 | NA | NA | TRBV30 | TGTGCCTGGAGTGTAAATCGGTACAATGAGCAGTTCTTC | CAWSVNRYNEQFF
TRBJ1-5 | NA | NA | TRBV24-1 | TGTGCCACCAGTGAAGGGAGTAGCAATCAGCCCCAGCATTTT | CATSEGSSNQPQHF
TRBJ1-3 | once | NA | TRBV7-2 | TGTGCCAGCAGCTTAGACGCCGGGGGCTCTGGAAACACCATATATTTT | CASSLDAGGSGNTIYF